At least ten counts were recorded for the clone carrying this TCR beta chain. Diagnoses used clinical symptoms, serum thyroxine and TRAb, thyroid ultrasound and orbital computed tomography. From less than 13 ml of fresh peripheral blood, PBMCs were isolated. This entry is derived from a study of T cells in Graves' hyperthyroidism and ophthalmopathy. Amplification targeted TCR beta CDR3 regions from RNA transcripts. Using the HTBI primer set, a first-round RT-PCR was run on the TCR CDR3. TCRdb used MiXCR to reprocess the multiplex PCR reads, holding one entry per CDR3 protein. The data hold about 840,000 distinct CDR3 sequences, with about 38% observed a single time. The CDR3 contains 12 residues. Germline V gene sequence: CDR1 SNHLY, CDR2 FYNNEI. Trimming removed 4 bases from V and 6 bases from J, with 6 bases in between.

This rearrangement joins TRBV2 to TRBJ2-2; D not resolved. The sequence was collected from a man aged 18 to 29 with Graves' hyperthyroidism. Sequenced material: blood. CDR3: CASSAEAGELFF. In DNA, the CDR3 is TGTGCCAGCAGTGCTGAAGCCGGGGAGCTGTTTTTT.